Sequencing of this T cell receptor (beta chain) was carried out in a study of memory B cells and T cells in multiple sclerosis. In regard to this clone: What it recognizes is unknown.

Separate sequencing covered autoproliferating (CFSE-dim) and non-proliferating (CFSE-high) T cells from stimulus-free culture. Cultures began with some 52 million CFSE-labeled PBMCs, unstimulated for around 7 days, with replicate wells pooled. Germline V gene lookup returns CDR1 SGHRS and CDR2 YFSETQ. Trimming took off 2 bases at V and 0 bases at J, with 15 bases between the two ends. The CDR3 length is 17 residues. Data came from immunoSEQ multiplex PCR; TCRdb stores just in-frame clones and leaves some out. The data show about 46,000 clones, roughly 82% seen once. Sequenced sample: PBMCs from blood kept in culture. The chain links TRBV5-1 to TRBJ2-1, with D possibly matching TRBD1 (7 bases). The source of this sequence is a human donor with multiple sclerosis. The CDR3 reads CASSFSSGDSSYNEQFF. The CDR3 DNA sequence: TGCGCCAGCAGCTTCAGTTCGGGGGACAGCTCCTACAATGAGCAGTTCTTC.